What follows are 13 T cell receptor beta chains derived from one specimen sequenced in a study of identical twins (dated by TCRdb to 2016 to 2017). Libraries were constructed by 5' RACE. Sequencing was performed on an Illumina HiSeq 2000. TCRdb's own reprocessing of the public reads used fastp at Q25 and MiXCR and kept productive beta chains. When rows share a CDR3 protein, they turn into one entry using the most common DNA and genes. The sample table shows over 200,000 distinct CDR3 sequences, and roughly 9.4% are seen once. The top ten hold about 5% of the sample. What was sequenced was memory (CD45RO+) T cells sorted from blood. What the cell subset or site label conveys for this sample: CD45RO+ enriched T cells. Source of these receptors: a woman aged 18-30 years in good health.

V usage is TRBV6-1 and J usage is TRBJ2-7; the D is unclear. From germline, CDR1 is MNHNS and CDR2 SASEGT. This CDR3 is built from 12 residues. Trimming pared 2 bases from V and 9 bases from J, leaving 11 bases between. The CDR3, as DNA: TGTGCCAGCAGTGAACACGGGCCGTCGCAGTACTTC. Amino acids: CASSEHGPSQYF.

V gene TRBV13 combines with J gene TRBJ2-2; 7 positions agree with TRBD2. Trimming cost V 3 bases and J 0 bases; bases outside gene matches: 13. This CDR3 spans 19 amino acids. Germline-derived CDR1 and CDR2 are PRHDT and FYEKMQ (reference sequence). CDR3 DNA sequence: TGTGCCAGCAGCTTCATTCTAACTAGCGCCCGATCGAACACCGGGGAGCTGTTTTTT. It yields the protein CASSFILTSARSNTGELFF.

This clonotype was found many times. The chain is built from TRBV5-1 and TRBJ2-7; D is undetermined. This CDR3 region has 12 residues. The germline V gene encodes CDR1 SGHRS and CDR2 YFSETQ. Trimming shortened V by 0 bases and J by 4 bases, and 5 bases separated the two germline ends. As DNA, the CDR3 is TGCGCCAGCAGCTTGGAACTGTACGAGCAGTACTTC. Translated, it gives CASSLELYEQYF.

The rearrangement uses TRBV11-2 and TRBJ2-1, with D perhaps matching TRBD1 (5 bases). This CDR3 region has 14 residues. CDR1 is SGHAT and CDR2 is FQNNGV in the germline V gene. The germline V and J ends were trimmed by 3 bases and 5 bases, with 11 bases remaining between them. CDR3 coding DNA: TGTGCCAGCAGCTTCCTGCCGACAGACAATGAGCAGTTCTTC. This sequence encodes CASSFLPTDNEQFF.

This clonotype was seen many times. The chain carries TRBV20-1 and TRBJ1-1; D possibly corresponds to TRBD1 (5 bases). Trimming removed 3 bases from V and 6 bases from J, with 11 bases in between. This CDR3 is built from 12 residues. CDR1 is DFQATT and CDR2 is SNEGSKA in the germline V gene (reference sequence). This chain's CDR3 is CSASLGQPEAFF. DNA of the CDR3: TGCAGTGCTAGCTTGGGGCAACCTGAAGCTTTCTTT.

The V and J genes are TRBV6-1 and TRBJ2-2; TRBD2 agrees at 12 bases. The CDR3 length is 13 residues. Germline V gene sequence: CDR1 MNHNS, CDR2 SASEGT. V shed 6 bases, J shed 7 bases, and the junction held 0 bases outside the gene matches. CDR3 nucleotide sequence: TGTGCCAGCAGACTAGCGGGAGGCGGGGAGCTGTTTTTT. It translates to CASRLAGGGELFF.

This clonotype was seen only a few times. The V call is TRBV30, the J call TRBJ1-3; no definite D call. This CDR3 spans 12 amino acids. The V and J ends lost 3 bases and 4 bases respectively, with 7 bases between them. Germline-derived CDR1 and CDR2 are GTSNPN and SVGIG (reference sequence). The CDR3 spells CAWSRVGNTIYF. DNA for the CDR3: TGTGCCTGGAGCCGGGTCGGAAACACCATATATTTT. Variable domain in full (rest from reference TRBV30 and TRBJ1-3): SQTIHQWPATLVQPVGSPLSLECTVEGTSNPNLYWYRQAAGRGLQLLFYSVGIGQISSEVPQNLSASRPQDRQFILSSKKLLLSDSGFYLCAWSRVGNTIYFGEGSWLTVV.

This clonotype showed up just a few times. The gene calls are TRBV20-1 and TRBJ2-7; 8 bases map to TRBD2. Losses at the gene ends were 5 bases for V and 0 bases for J; bases not matched to a gene: 6. Germline V gives CDR1 DFQATT, CDR2 SNEGSKA (reference sequence). This CDR3 is built from 14 residues. The CDR3 DNA follows: TGCAGTGCTCTTAGCGGGGCTAGCTCCTACGAGCAGTACTTC. Translation: CSALSGASSYEQYF.

This clonotype has at least ten counts. The rearrangement joins TRBV12-3 or TRBV12-4 to TRBJ1-1, with unresolved D. The V end lost 7 bases, the J end lost 6 bases, and 15 bases lay between the germline ends. CDR3 length equals 13 residues. The CDR3 coding sequence is TGTGCCAGCACTACCCAGACGGTTCCTGAAGCTTTCTTT. This sequence encodes CASTTQTVPEAFF.

This clonotype was seen a handful of times. The CDR3 coding sequence is TGCAGTGCCAAAGACAGGGTAGAGACCCAGTACTTC. Translation: CSAKDRVETQYF. The chain recombines TRBV20-1 with TRBJ2-5; TRBD1 matches 7 bases. V lost 6 bases, J lost 4 bases, and 5 bases stayed unmatched. CDR3 size: 12 residues. Germline assignment: CDR1 DFQATT and CDR2 SNEGSKA (reference sequence).

Many counts were recorded for this clonotype. The chain employs TRBV15 and TRBJ2-1; 12 positions match TRBD2. The CDR3 covers 15 residues. The ends lost 5 bases at V and 6 bases at J; junction bases unmatched: 5. The germline V gene has CDR1 LNHNV and CDR2 YYDKDF (reference sequence). The CDR3 is CATSRGLAGFNEQFF. The CDR3 nucleotides are TGTGCCACCAGCCGTGGACTAGCGGGATTCAATGAGCAGTTCTTC.

Many counts were recorded for this clonotype. The chain recombines TRBV9 with TRBJ2-1; TRBD2 agrees at 9 bases. Germline V CDR1 and CDR2: SGDLS, YYNGEE. The V gene end was trimmed by 0 bases and the J gene end by 3 bases; junction bases not matched to a gene: 1. The CDR3 is 15 amino acids. DNA for the CDR3: TGTGCCAGCAGCGTAGGACTAGCGGACTACAATGAGCAGTTCTTC. This translates into CASSVGLADYNEQFF. Full variable domain (remainder filled in from reference TRBV9 and TRBJ2-1): DSGVTQTPKHLITATGQRVTLRCSPRSGDLSVYWYQQSLDQGLQFLIQYYNGEERAKGNILERFSAQQFPDLHSELNLSSLELGDSALYFCASSVGLADYNEQFFGPGTRLTVL.

This clonotype was counted at least ten times. The chain recombines TRBV7-9 with TRBJ1-5; D gene unclear. CDR1 SEHNR and CDR2 FQNEAQ come from the germline V gene (reference sequence). Trimming left V 0 bases short and J 2 bases short, with 8 bases between. The CDR3 spans 15 residues. The CDR3 is CASSLAGQGNQPQHF. The CDR3 DNA is TGTGCCAGCAGCTTAGCGGGTCAGGGCAATCAGCCCCAGCATTTT. The complete variable domain, with remaining parts taken from reference TRBV7-9 and TRBJ1-5, reads DTGVSQNPRHKITKRGQNVTFRCDPISEHNRLYWYRQTLGQGPEFLTYFQNEAQLEKSRLLSDRFSAERPKGSFSTLEIQRTEQGDSAMYLCASSLAGQGNQPQHFGDGTRLSIL.